This T cell receptor beta chain originates from a study of technical replicates of blood from several donors. The data were produced by immunoSEQ multiplex PCR, yet TCRdb's version contains in-frame clones alone and is incomplete. The sample lists more than 80,000 clones, around 95% seen once, with around 0.3% in the top ten. This clone was counted only a few times. The TCR comes from a human donor in good health. Specimen: T cells isolated from PBMCs.

The CDR3 protein is CASRASQGAGTDTQYF. As DNA, the CDR3 is TGTGCCAGCAGGGCCTCTCAGGGGGCTGGGACAGATACGCAGTATTTT. This sequence joins TRBV28 and TRBJ2-3, with 8 bases that match TRBD1. Germline assignment: CDR1 MDHEN and CDR2 SYDVKM. Losses at the gene ends were 6 bases for V and 3 bases for J; bases not matched to a gene: 11. CDR3 length equals 16 residues.